A single TCR beta chain is shown here with its context. It is unclear where the CDR3 begins or ends on the DNA, so no DNA is shown, and the CDR3 is as TCRdb lists it. The data were obtained in a study of blood T cell repertoires in COVID-19. Sequencing was performed with immunoSEQ multiplex PCR; in TCRdb, only in-frame clones are kept and a portion is missing. The top ten clones hold approximately 0.79% of a sample with 95,000 to 150,000 clones, about three quarters of them seen once. Inclusive of both ends, the CDR3 amounts to 17 amino acids. What was sequenced was peripheral blood. The rearrangement links TRBV21-1 to TRBJ1-5; the tabulated D call, TRBD1, remains unverified against the DNA. TRBV21-1 is marked as a pseudogene. This TCR was sampled from a human donor with acute or convalescent COVID-19. The donor label of this sample is uncertain. The CDR3 protein is CASSKIVAGGTNQPQHF.